Listed below are T cell receptor beta chains from one sample, sequenced in a study of cytomegalovirus exposure and HLA in healthy donors. The table came from immunoSEQ multiplex PCR; TCRdb's copy has only in-frame clones and leaves some out. Among 190,000 or so clones listed, roughly four fifths were seen once. Sequencing used PBMCs. These receptor sequences come from a boy between 2 and 10 years old in good health and CMV-seronegative. CDR3s include the opening cysteine and the closing phenylalanine or tryptophan. The order of the fields is clone size, V gene, D gene, J gene, CDR3 DNA, CDR3 protein. The D gene is left open where the match is weak. Size is stated for part of the rows, as once, few or many counts, or as a class when the clone is expanded.

-,TRBV4-2,-,TRBJ1-2,TGTGCCAGCAGCCAAGATCGCGGGGATCCGGGTGGCTACACCTTC,CASSQDRGDPGGYTF
-,TRBV10-3,TRBD1,TRBJ1-2,TGTGCCATCAGTCTTATGGCAGGGGGAGGCTATGGCTACACCTTC,CAISLMAGGGYGYTF
once,TRBV4-3,-,TRBJ2-4,TGCGCCAGCAGCCAAGTTATTAGCGGAGATAAAAACATTCAGTACTTC,CASSQVISGDKNIQYF
-,TRBV6-5,-,TRBJ1-1,TGTGCCAGCAGTTACTCGCAGGCGAACACTGAAGCTTTCTTT,CASSYSQANTEAFF
-,TRBV4-1,-,TRBJ1-2,TGCGCCAGTAGCCTCGGAAACAGGGTCCCTTATGGCTACACCTTC,CASSLGNRVPYGYTF
-,TRBV5-1,-,TRBJ2-1,TGCGCCAGCAGCTTGGCCGGGACTCGAAACAATGAGCAGTTCTTC,CASSLAGTRNNEQFF
-,TRBV7-3,-,TRBJ2-1,TGTGCCAGCAGCTACTTCCCGTACAATGAGCAGTTCTTC,CASSYFPYNEQFF
-,TRBV27,-,TRBJ1-3,TGTGCCAGCAGTTTATCACAGTACCTTAACACCATATATTTT,CASSLSQYLNTIYF
few,TRBV7-9,-,TRBJ1-1,TGTGCCAGCAGCTTAGACAGGAACACTGAAGCTTTCTTT,CASSLDRNTEAFF
-,TRBV19,-,TRBJ1-4,TGTGCCAGTGGCTACAGGGCAGGTGAAAAACTGTTTTTT,CASGYRAGEKLFF
once,TRBV6-1,-,TRBJ1-1,TGTGCCAGCAGTGAAGTCACGGAGGGTAGGGAAGCTTTCTTT,CASSEVTEGREAFF
-,TRBV6-5,-,TRBJ2-3,TGTGCCAGCAGTTACGACTCCCGTTTGGCGGATACGCAGTATTTT,CASSYDSRLADTQYF
-,TRBV5-4,-,TRBJ2-5,TGTGCCAGCAGCTTGGTAGTTGCGGGGGCGCGGGAGCAGTACTTC,CASSLVVAGAREQYF
few,TRBV20-1,-,TRBJ1-1,TGCAGTGCAGCGAGCACTGAAGCTTTCTTT,CSAASTEAFF
once,TRBV4-2,TRBD1,TRBJ2-6,TGTGCCAGCAGCCTCAGGGGGCTGAGCTCTGGGGCCAACGTCCTGACTTTC,CASSLRGLSSGANVLTF
-,TRBV19,-,TRBJ1-3,TGTGCCAGTAGTATGAGGAGGGGCTTCTCTGGAAACACCATATATTTT,CASSMRRGFSGNTIYF
-,TRBV4-1,-,TRBJ2-2,TGCGCCAGCAGCCAAATCGGCAACACCGGGGAGTTGTTTTTT,CASSQIGNTGELFF
-,TRBV5-8,-,TRBJ2-3,TGTGCCAGCAGCTTGGCCCTATTCGCAGATACGCAGTATTTT,CASSLALFADTQYF
-,TRBV4-3,TRBD1,TRBJ2-2,TGCGCCAGCAGCCAAGGGGGACAGAACGGGGAGCTGTTTTTT,CASSQGGQNGELFF
few,TRBV7-9,-,TRBJ2-3,TGTGCCGGAGGTAGCACAGATACGCAGTATTTT,CAGGSTDTQYF
-,TRBV5-6,TRBD2,TRBJ2-7,TGTGCCAGCAGCCCGGATGTTGGGGGGGTTGACTACGAGCAGTACTTC,CASSPDVGGVDYEQYF
-,TRBV6-1,TRBD2,TRBJ2-7,TGTGCCAGCAGTGAGTTCGTAGCGGGGGGGCCCTACGAGCAGTACTTC,CASSEFVAGGPYEQYF
-,TRBV5-1,TRBD2,TRBJ2-5,TGCGCCAGCAGCGGAGGGACTAGCCACCAAGAGACCCAGTACTTC,CASSGGTSHQETQYF
-,TRBV18,-,TRBJ2-6,TGTGCCAGCTCACCGCCGCGGATCTCTGGGGCCAACGTCCTGACTTTC,CASSPPRISGANVLTF
-,TRBV5-8,-,TRBJ1-2,TGTGCCAGCAGCTTGGTGGCAGGATCAAACTATGGCTACACCTTC,CASSLVAGSNYGYTF
-,TRBV6-5,TRBD1,TRBJ1-2,TGTGCCAGCAGTGCCCGGACAGGGGAATTGGGGGGCTACACCTTC,CASSARTGELGGYTF
-,TRBV7-2,-,TRBJ2-5,TGTGCCAGCAGCTTCGGACTGGGCAAAGAGACCCAGTACTTC,CASSFGLGKETQYF
-,TRBV10-3,TRBD2,TRBJ2-7,TGTGCCATCAGTGAGGGCGGGGGGGACTACGAGCAGTACTTC,CAISEGGGDYEQYF
-,TRBV4-3,TRBD1,TRBJ1-6,TGCGCCAGCAGCCGAACCGGGACAGGCACAAACTCCTATAATTCACCCCTCCACTTT,CASSRTGTGTNSYNSPLHF